The rows below give T cell receptor beta chains drawn from one sample of a study of cytomegalovirus exposure and HLA in healthy donors. The assay was immunoSEQ multiplex PCR, and TCRdb's table has in-frame clones only and misses some. The table shows around 220,000 clones, with over 70% occurring only once. The specimen sequenced was PBMCs. The receptors shown here come from a woman aged 25 to 39 in good health and CMV-seropositive. Both conserved end residues are part of each CDR3. The D gene is left open where the match is weak. Clone size, where shown, is once, few, many, or a class for clones that have expanded.

d_gene: TRBD1
v_gene: TRBV19
abundance: NA
j_gene: TRBJ1-2
CDR3nt: TGTGCCAGTACCCAGTATAGATGGGGGACAGGGGAAAGCTATGGCTACACCTTC
CDR3aa: CASTQYRWGTGESYGYTF

d_gene: TRBD1
v_gene: TRBV18
abundance: NA
j_gene: TRBJ2-7
CDR3nt: TGTGCCAGCTCACCGTTCGGCCCGACAGGGGGCGCGCCCTACGAGCAGTACTTC
CDR3aa: CASSPFGPTGGAPYEQYF

d_gene: NA
v_gene: TRBV5-1
abundance: NA
j_gene: TRBJ2-7
CDR3nt: TGCGCCAGCAGCTTCACGACGGGAGAAAGCTACGAGCAGTACTTC
CDR3aa: CASSFTTGESYEQYF

d_gene: TRBD1
v_gene: TRBV2
abundance: once
j_gene: TRBJ1-1
CDR3nt: TGTGCCAGCATCGGGACAGGGGGCTCTGAAGCTTTCTTT
CDR3aa: CASIGTGGSEAFF

d_gene: TRBD1
v_gene: TRBV10-3
abundance: NA
j_gene: TRBJ1-3
CDR3nt: TGTGCCATCAGTGAGAGGGACAGCTCTGGAAACACCATATATTTT
CDR3aa: CAISERDSSGNTIYF

d_gene: TRBD1
v_gene: TRBV18
abundance: NA
j_gene: TRBJ1-3
CDR3nt: TGTGCCAGCTCACAAACCGGGACAGGGGAGGACGCCATATATTTT
CDR3aa: CASSQTGTGEDAIYF

d_gene: NA
v_gene: TRBV25-1
abundance: NA
j_gene: TRBJ1-2
CDR3nt: TGTGCCAGCAGTGAATTAACGTCCAGTTTCTATGGCTACACCTTC
CDR3aa: CASSELTSSFYGYTF

d_gene: NA
v_gene: TRBV4-1
abundance: NA
j_gene: TRBJ1-5
CDR3nt: TGCGCCAGCAGCCACGCCGGACCGAATCAGCCCCAGCATTTT
CDR3aa: CASSHAGPNQPQHF

d_gene: NA
v_gene: TRBV11-2
abundance: NA
j_gene: TRBJ1-1
CDR3nt: TGTGCCAGCAGCCTAGTATGGGCTGGCGGGGAGTACACTGAAGCTTTCTTT
CDR3aa: CASSLVWAGGEYTEAFF

d_gene: NA
v_gene: TRBV9
abundance: NA
j_gene: TRBJ2-7
CDR3nt: TGTGCCAGCAGCCCTCTTTTATCTGGCGAGCAGTACTTC
CDR3aa: CASSPLLSGEQYF

d_gene: TRBD2
v_gene: TRBV5-1
abundance: NA
j_gene: TRBJ2-5
CDR3nt: TGCGCCAGCTGGGGACTAGCGGGAGTTCTTAAAGAGACCCAGTACTTC
CDR3aa: CASWGLAGVLKETQYF

d_gene: NA
v_gene: TRBV27
abundance: NA
j_gene: TRBJ1-2
CDR3nt: TGTGCCAGCAGTCCCGCCTCCACTAACTATGGCTACACCTTC
CDR3aa: CASSPASTNYGYTF

d_gene: NA
v_gene: TRBV10-3
abundance: NA
j_gene: TRBJ2-3
CDR3nt: TGTGCCATCAGAAGGACAGCAGACACAGATACGCAGTATTTT
CDR3aa: CAIRRTADTDTQYF

d_gene: NA
v_gene: TRBV27
abundance: NA
j_gene: TRBJ1-1
CDR3nt: TGTGCCAGCAGTCCTAACTTTCGAACTGAAGCTTTCTTT
CDR3aa: CASSPNFRTEAFF

d_gene: NA
v_gene: TRBV10-1
abundance: NA
j_gene: TRBJ2-7
CDR3nt: TGCGCCAGCAGTGAGGATGCGGTTGGCGAGCAGTACTTC
CDR3aa: CASSEDAVGEQYF

d_gene: NA
v_gene: TRBV9
abundance: NA
j_gene: TRBJ2-1
CDR3nt: TGTGCCAGCAGCGCACAGGGAGGTGAGCAGTTCTTC
CDR3aa: CASSAQGGEQFF

d_gene: NA
v_gene: TRBV14
abundance: once
j_gene: TRBJ1-1
CDR3nt: TGTGCCAGCAGCCAGTACAGGAACACTGAAGCTTTCTTT
CDR3aa: CASSQYRNTEAFF

d_gene: TRBD2
v_gene: TRBV30
abundance: once
j_gene: TRBJ2-3
CDR3nt: TGTGCCTGGAGTACGCGGCCTAGCGGGAGGGCCCCCACAGATACGCAGTATTTT
CDR3aa: CAWSTRPSGRAPTDTQYF

d_gene: TRBD2
v_gene: TRBV9
abundance: NA
j_gene: TRBJ2-5
CDR3nt: TGTGCCAGCAGCAAACTAGCGGGAGCGCAAGAGACCCAGTACTTC
CDR3aa: CASSKLAGAQETQYF

d_gene: NA
v_gene: TRBV30
abundance: few
j_gene: TRBJ1-1
CDR3nt: TGTGCCTGGAGTGGTCTTTCTACTGAAGCTTTCTTT
CDR3aa: CAWSGLSTEAFF

d_gene: NA
v_gene: TRBV30
abundance: NA
j_gene: TRBJ2-7
CDR3nt: TGTGCCTGGAGGGGGCTGACCTACGAGCAGTACTTC
CDR3aa: CAWRGLTYEQYF

d_gene: TRBD2
v_gene: TRBV27
abundance: NA
j_gene: TRBJ2-5
CDR3nt: TGTGCCAGCAGTATAGCGGGGGGGTGGGAGACCCAGTACTTC
CDR3aa: CASSIAGGWETQYF

d_gene: TRBD1
v_gene: TRBV27
abundance: NA
j_gene: TRBJ1-1
CDR3nt: TGTGCCAGCAGGACAGGGGCGACTGAAGCTTTCTTT
CDR3aa: CASRTGATEAFF

d_gene: NA
v_gene: TRBV11-2
abundance: NA
j_gene: TRBJ2-1
CDR3nt: TGTGCCAGCAGCTTAGTTGGATTCAGGGAGGAGTTCTTC
CDR3aa: CASSLVGFREEFF

d_gene: NA
v_gene: TRBV13
abundance: NA
j_gene: TRBJ1-1
CDR3nt: TGTGCCAGCAGCTTAGACGGACCGAACACTGAAGCTTTCTTT
CDR3aa: CASSLDGPNTEAFF

d_gene: NA
v_gene: TRBV7-2
abundance: NA
j_gene: TRBJ2-5
CDR3nt: TGTGCCAGCAGCTTAGTAATAAGGCAGGGTGATGAGACCCAGTACTTC
CDR3aa: CASSLVIRQGDETQYF

d_gene: TRBD1
v_gene: TRBV6-1
abundance: NA
j_gene: TRBJ1-1
CDR3nt: TGTGCCAGCAGAAAGACAGGGGCGAACACTGAAGCTTTCTTT
CDR3aa: CASRKTGANTEAFF

d_gene: TRBD1
v_gene: TRBV11-3
abundance: NA
j_gene: TRBJ2-1
CDR3nt: TGTGCCAGCAGCCTGACAGGGGGCGACTACAATGAGCAGTTCTTC
CDR3aa: CASSLTGGDYNEQFF

d_gene: TRBD1
v_gene: TRBV7-9
abundance: NA
j_gene: TRBJ1-2
CDR3nt: TGTGCCAGCAGCGCGGGACAGGGGGATATGAGCTATGGCTACACCTTC
CDR3aa: CASSAGQGDMSYGYTF

d_gene: NA
v_gene: TRBV11-3
abundance: NA
j_gene: TRBJ2-2
CDR3nt: TGTGCCAGCAGCTTAGTTCTTTGGGCTACCAACACCGGGGAGCTGTTTTTT
CDR3aa: CASSLVLWATNTGELFF

d_gene: NA
v_gene: TRBV7-2
abundance: NA
j_gene: TRBJ2-7
CDR3nt: TGTGCCAGCAGCCCCCCGGGTTCAACCTACGAGCAGTACTTC
CDR3aa: CASSPPGSTYEQYF